Below are 19 T cell receptor beta chains sequenced from a single sample in a study of cytomegalovirus exposure and HLA in healthy donors (dated by TCRdb to the late 2010s). The library was prepared using the immunoSEQ multiplex PCR assay. What TCRdb holds here is the immuneACCESS table cut down to in-frame rearrangements. Part of the clones is not present; checked against another copy, under half of the missing clones reflect an unresolved V gene, and the others are unexplained. For this sample the table gives 200,000 to 250,000 clones, of which roughly 90% were detected only once. 12% of the sample is held by the ten biggest clonotypes. Sample: PBMCs. The receptors were sampled from a young man in good health and CMV-seropositive.

The V call is TRBV27, the J call TRBJ1-5, with D maybe TRBD1 (5 bases). The V end lost 6 bases, the J end lost 5 bases, and 14 bases lay between the germline ends. The V gene's germline CDR1 is MNHEY and CDR2 SMNVEV (reference sequence). The CDR3 is made up of 14 amino acids. This CDR3 is CASRRQGSDQPQHF. In DNA, the CDR3 is TGTGCCAGCAGACGGCAGGGATCTGATCAGCCCCAGCATTTT.

V usage is TRBV10-2 and J usage is TRBJ1-5, with a tentative D call TRBD1 (6 bases). CDR3 length: 15 amino acids. Germline CDR1 reads WSHSY; CDR2 reads SAAADI. Trimming took off 2 bases at V and 6 bases at J, with 14 bases between the two ends. DNA of the CDR3: TGCGCCAGCAGTGAGGCAAGACAGGAGAGTCAGCCCCAGCATTTT. Amino acid sequence: CASSEARQESQPQHF.

The chain employs TRBV28 and TRBJ2-5, with 10 bases fitting TRBD1. With the DNA end fitting TRBJ2-7 better, the J assignment may be wrong. The CDR3 spans 16 residues. Germline CDR1 and CDR2: MDHEN and SYDVKM. The CDR3 loop is CASRGHGQGEIAEQYF. In nucleotides, the CDR3 is TGTGCCAGCAGAGGCCACGGACAGGGGGAAATCGCCGAGCAGTACTTC.

The chain employs TRBV5-6 and TRBJ1-1; tentatively, D is TRBD1 (5 bases). The CDR3 runs to 14 residues. Germline V gene lookup returns CDR1 SGHDT and CDR2 YYEEEE. V lost 6 bases and J lost 8, with 20 bases in between. The CDR3 DNA follows: TGTGCCAGCACAGAAGCAATAAGGGACGACGAAGCTTTCTTT. Its protein product is CASTEAIRDDEAFF.

V gene TRBV7-9 combines with J gene TRBJ2-7; D is unclear. The V end lost 5 bases, the J end lost 3 bases, and 8 bases lay between the germline ends. The germline CDR1 and CDR2 sequences are SEHNR and FQNEAQ (reference sequence). The CDR3 is made up of 12 amino acids. The CDR3 spells CASSAQFYEQYF. The DNA of the CDR3 is TGTGCCAGCAGCGCACAGTTCTACGAGCAGTACTTC.

V and J are TRBV4-1 and TRBJ2-7, with D tentatively TRBD2 (6 bases). Germline values: CDR1 MGHRA, CDR2 YSYEKL. V was clipped by 1 base and J by 7 bases, with 17 bases between them. CDR3 size: 15 residues. The CDR3 DNA is TGCGCCAGCAGCCAAGCCCCCCGGGGGATGGGTGAGCAGTACTTC. Encoded protein: CASSQAPRGMGEQYF.

The chain has TRBV19 and TRBJ1-2; TRBD1 matches 9 bases. Trimming removed 8 bases from V and 9 bases from J; junction bases left unmatched: 7. Germline CDR1 and CDR2: LNHDA and SQIVND (reference sequence). The CDR3 has 12 residues. The CDR3: CASGTGFNSYTF. In nucleotides, the CDR3 is TGTGCCAGTGGGACAGGGTTCAATAGCTACACCTTC.

The J gene is TRBJ2-1, the V gene TRBV5-1; no firm D call. Germline V lookup: CDR1 SGHRS, CDR2 YFSETQ. The CDR3 is 11 amino acids. V dropped 5 bases and J dropped 5 bases, with 5 bases sitting between them. In DNA form, the CDR3 reads TGCGCCAGCAGGACAAACAATGAGCAGTTCTTC. Translating it yields CASRTNNEQFF. Based on the CDR3 plus reference TRBV5-1 and TRBJ2-1, the full variable domain is KAGVTQTPRYLIKTRGQQVTLSCSPISGHRSVSWYQQTPGQGLQFLFEYFSETQRNKGNFPGRFSGRQFSNSRSEMNVSTLELGDSALYLCASRTNNEQFFGPGTRLTVL.

V is TRBV19 and J is TRBJ1-2; the match to TRBD1 covers 9 bases. V dropped 3 bases and J dropped 1; count of bases not matched to a gene: 9. Germline V gene data show CDR1 as LNHDA and CDR2 as SQIVND (reference sequence). The length of the CDR3 is 17 residues. The CDR3 DNA is TGTGCCAGTAGTATGATAAAACGGACAGGGGATAACTATGGCTACACCTTC. Its protein product is CASSMIKRTGDNYGYTF. Based on the CDR3 plus reference TRBV19 and TRBJ1-2, the full variable domain is DGGITQSPKYLFRKEGQNVTLSCEQNLNHDAMYWYRQDPGQGLRLIYYSQIVNDFQKGDIAEGYSVSREKKESFPLTVTSAQKNPTAFYLCASSMIKRTGDNYGYTFGSGTRLTVV.

This clone was seen just once. The V call is TRBV29-1, the J call TRBJ2-3; D is ambiguous. Between the trimmed V and J ends, which lost 8 bases and 2 bases, there was a span of 11 bases. The germline CDR1 and CDR2 sequences are SQVTM and ANQGSEA. The CDR3 spans 12 residues. CDR3: CSTLGYTDTQYF. CDR3 sequence (DNA): TGCAGCACCCTTGGATACACAGATACGCAGTATTTT.

The chain employs TRBV4-3 and TRBJ1-1, with D uncertain. Trimming took off 7 bases at V and 0 bases at J, with 9 bases between the two ends. The CDR3 is 13 amino acids. In germline, CDR1 is LGHNA, CDR2 YSLEER. The CDR3 nucleotides read TGCGCCAGCACGGGTTCCCTGAACACTGAAGCTTTCTTT. This gives the protein CASTGSLNTEAFF.

This chain links TRBV28 with TRBJ2-7, with D maybe TRBD2 (5 bases). CDR1 and CDR2 from the germline V gene are MDHEN and SYDVKM. V was shortened by 4 bases and J by 2 bases, with 15 bases between the two germline ends. The CDR3 runs 15 residues. In nucleotides, the CDR3 is TGTGCCAGCAGTTCCCCTCAACTAGGGACCTACGAGCAGTACTTC. Amino acid sequence: CASSSPQLGTYEQYF.

The chain combines TRBV5-4 with TRBJ2-7, with D perhaps being TRBD1 or TRBD2 (7 bases each). CDR3 length: 13 amino acids. Germline CDR1 reads SGHNT; CDR2 reads YYREEE (reference sequence). Trimming took off 2 bases at V and 4 bases at J, with 10 bases between the two ends. The CDR3 region has the DNA TGTGCCAGCAGCTTCAGGGGGGGGTACGAGCAGTACTTC. Translating it yields CASSFRGGYEQYF.

The chain couples TRBV30 to TRBJ2-5, with 13 bases aligning to TRBD2. CDR1 and CDR2 from the germline V gene are GTSNPN and SVGIG (reference sequence). This CDR3 has 15 amino acids. The J segment lost 5 bases and the V segment lost 6 bases, leaving 9 bases of the junction unmatched. CDR3 in amino acids: CACELAGGPRETQYF. The DNA of the CDR3 is TGTGCCTGCGAACTAGCGGGAGGGCCTCGTGAGACCCAGTACTTC. The full variable domain, rest sourced from reference TRBV30 and TRBJ2-5, is SQTIHQWPATLVQPVGSPLSLECTVEGTSNPNLYWYRQAAGRGLQLLFYSVGIGQISSEVPQNLSASRPQDRQFILSSKKLLLSDSGFYLCACELAGGPRETQYFGPGTRLLVL.

There are a few counts of this clone. The chain has TRBV5-6 and TRBJ1-2; the match to TRBD1 covers 7 bases. J gave up 6 bases and V 4 bases, and 6 bases lay outside the gene matches. This CDR3 has 13 amino acids. The germline gives CDR1 SGHDT, CDR2 YYEEEE. The CDR3 loop is CASSETGEDGYTF. The CDR3 region has the DNA TGTGCCAGCAGCGAAACAGGGGAGGATGGCTACACCTTC. Full variable domain (outside the CDR3, taken from reference TRBV5-6 and TRBJ1-2): DAGVTQSPTHLIKTRGQQVTLRCSPKSGHDTVSWYQQALGQGPQFIFQYYEEEERQRGNFPDRFSGHQFPNYSSELNVNALLLGDSALYLCASSETGEDGYTFGSGTRLTVV.

This chain joins TRBV18 and TRBJ2-5, with 15 bases aligning to TRBD2. Germline assignment: CDR1 KGHSH and CDR2 LQKENI. The CDR3 covers 17 residues. Trimming took 3 bases from V and 4 from J; bases not matched to a gene: 6. DNA of the CDR3: TGTGCCAGCTCACCGACTGGACTAGCGGGAGGGGGAGAGACCCAGTACTTC. Translation: CASSPTGLAGGGETQYF.

The chain has TRBV18 and TRBJ2-1; 8 bases line up with TRBD2. The junction had 6 bases not matched to a gene; V was cut back by 5 bases and J by 6 bases. Per the germline V gene, CDR1 is KGHSH and CDR2 is LQKENI. CDR3 length equals 14 residues. CDR3: CASSTTSGGNEQFF. CDR3 nucleotide sequence: TGTGCCAGCTCAACCACTAGCGGTGGCAATGAGCAGTTCTTC. Drawing the rest from reference TRBV18 and TRBJ2-1, the complete variable domain is NAGVMQNPRHLVRRRGQEARLRCSPMKGHSHVYWYRQLPEEGLKFMVYLQKENIIDESGMPKERFSAEFPKEGPSILRIQQVVRGDSAAYFCASSTTSGGNEQFFGPGTRLTVL.

J is TRBJ2-3 and V is TRBV5-1; 10 bases map to TRBD1. The CDR3 has 15 amino acids. Losses at the gene ends were 4 bases for V and 5 bases for J; bases not matched to a gene: 7. CDR1 is SGHRS and CDR2 is YFSETQ in the germline V gene. CDR3 residues: CASSMGTGELDTQYF. The CDR3 nucleotides read TGCGCCAGCAGCATGGGGACAGGGGAATTAGATACGCAGTATTTT.

In its sample, this clone was seen once. The chain uses TRBV6-6 and TRBJ1-1, with a weak D call TRBD1 (6 bases). CDR1 is MNHNY, CDR2 SVGAGI, per germline (reference sequence). Trimming left V 6 bases short and J 0 bases short, with 14 bases between. The CDR3 length is 15 residues. The CDR3 protein is CASRGRQAMNTEAFF. The CDR3 nucleotides read TGTGCCAGCAGGGGAAGACAGGCGATGAACACTGAAGCTTTCTTT.